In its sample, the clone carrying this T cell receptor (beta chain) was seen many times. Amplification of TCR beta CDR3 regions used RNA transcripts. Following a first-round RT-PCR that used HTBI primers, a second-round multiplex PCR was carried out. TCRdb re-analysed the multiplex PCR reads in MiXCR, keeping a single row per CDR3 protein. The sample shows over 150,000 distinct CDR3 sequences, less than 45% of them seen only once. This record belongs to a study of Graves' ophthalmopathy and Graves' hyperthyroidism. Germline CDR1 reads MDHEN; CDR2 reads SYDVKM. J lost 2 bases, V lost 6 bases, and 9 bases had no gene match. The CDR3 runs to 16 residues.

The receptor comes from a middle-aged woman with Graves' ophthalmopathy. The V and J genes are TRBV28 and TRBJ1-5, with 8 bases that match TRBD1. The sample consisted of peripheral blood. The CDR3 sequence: CASRIQGALGNQPQHF. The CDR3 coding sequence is TGTGCCAGCAGAATCCAGGGGGCGCTCGGCAATCAGCCCCAGCATTTT.